These T cell receptor beta chains were read from a single sample in a study of cytomegalovirus exposure and HLA in healthy donors. Sequencing was performed with immunoSEQ multiplex PCR; in TCRdb, only in-frame clones are kept and a portion is missing. The repertoire has roughly 150,000 clones, around 72% of them found once; the top ten carry around 2.2%. Source material: PBMCs. These TCRs come from a middle-aged man in good health and CMV-seronegative. Both conserved end residues are part of each CDR3. D genes are given only for firm matches.

TRBV6-6,.,CASSADMNTEAFF
TRBV29-1,.,CSVESSYGYTF
TRBV30,TRBD2,CAWSELARAYNEQFF
TRBV11-3,TRBD1,CASSRSGQGAYEQYF
TRBV25-1,.,CASRGAGYGYTF
TRBV6-5,.,CASSYRTWAGAYEQYF
TRBV2,TRBD1,CASSEEQGIYEQYF
TRBV27,TRBD1,CASRPGTGGPYNEQFF
TRBV6-1,.,CASSEARGAQVLKAGELFF
TRBV30,.,CASDWSGANVLTF
TRBV5-6,.,CASSLVIGTQDGYTF
TRBV10-3,.,CAISGAGSTDTQYF
TRBV2,TRBD1,CASSEPSDREYNSPLHF
TRBV5-1,.,CASSPLGTKPNTEAFF
TRBV7-7,.,CASSSPYRVGNTEAFF
TRBV5-1,TRBD2,CASSFAPLAGATDTQYF
TRBV15,.,CATSRDGQYGSGNTIYF
TRBV13,.,CASSPDSYEQYF
TRBV25-1,.,CASRFDDFHEAFF
TRBV7-8,TRBD2,CASSLIAGDSYEQYF
TRBV7-9,.,CASSPPTGAANYGYTF
TRBV7-9,TRBD1,CASSASGTGLFF